This paragraph reports one T cell receptor (beta chain). The antigen is not known. The data derive from a study of T cells in localized non-small cell lung cancer. The V gene's germline CDR1 is MDHEN and CDR2 SYDVKM. There are 15 residues in the CDR3. Trimming cost V 6 bases and J 2 bases; bases outside gene matches: 8. This table comes from immunoSEQ multiplex PCR, and its TCRdb copy is limited to in-frame clones, with some not included. This sample has 25,000 to 30,000 clones, with about 87% found just once. Regarding the study as a whole: Appearance in adjacent lung was seen for a median approximately 58 of the top 100 tumor clones. Uninvolved adjacent lung showed the highest T cell clonality, exceeding tumor. Among blood samples, higher T cell density accompanied longer overall survival.

This receptor was identified in a woman between 18 and 55 years old with stage I lung adenocarcinoma. The specimen comprised peripheral blood, sampled before any cancer treatment. The rearrangement uses TRBV28 and TRBJ2-7; 9 positions match TRBD1. CDR3 sequence: CASRKTGTGTYEQYF. CDR3 DNA sequence: TGTGCCAGCAGAAAAACCGGGACAGGGACCTACGAGCAGTACTTC.